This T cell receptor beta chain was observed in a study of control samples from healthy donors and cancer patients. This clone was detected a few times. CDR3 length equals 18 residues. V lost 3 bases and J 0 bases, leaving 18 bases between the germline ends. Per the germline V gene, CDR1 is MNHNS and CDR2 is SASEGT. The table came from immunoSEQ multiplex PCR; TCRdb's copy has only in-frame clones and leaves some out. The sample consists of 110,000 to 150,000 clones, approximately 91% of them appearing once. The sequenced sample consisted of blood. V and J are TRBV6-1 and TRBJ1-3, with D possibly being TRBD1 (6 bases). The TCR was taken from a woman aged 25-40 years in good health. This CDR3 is CASSEILYSQGSGNTIYF. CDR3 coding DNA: TGTGCCAGCAGTGAGATCTTATACTCACAGGGCTCTGGAAACACCATATATTTT.